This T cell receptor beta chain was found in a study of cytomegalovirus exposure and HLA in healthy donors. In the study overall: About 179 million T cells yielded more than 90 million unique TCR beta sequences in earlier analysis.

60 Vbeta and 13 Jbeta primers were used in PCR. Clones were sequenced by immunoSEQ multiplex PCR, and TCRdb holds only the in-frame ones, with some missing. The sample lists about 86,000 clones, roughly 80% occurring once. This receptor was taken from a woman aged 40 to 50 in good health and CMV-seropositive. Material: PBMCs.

The CDR3 region is CASRTTGPNTEAFF. The CDR3 DNA reads TGTGCCAGCAGGACCACAGGACCAAACACTGAAGCTTTCTTT. V usage is TRBV6-5 and J usage is TRBJ1-1; tentative D call: TRBD1 (5 bases). Germline V gene lookup returns CDR1 MNHEY and CDR2 SVGAGI. Trimming cost V 6 bases and J 2 bases, with 13 bases left between them. The CDR3 loop spans 14 amino acids.